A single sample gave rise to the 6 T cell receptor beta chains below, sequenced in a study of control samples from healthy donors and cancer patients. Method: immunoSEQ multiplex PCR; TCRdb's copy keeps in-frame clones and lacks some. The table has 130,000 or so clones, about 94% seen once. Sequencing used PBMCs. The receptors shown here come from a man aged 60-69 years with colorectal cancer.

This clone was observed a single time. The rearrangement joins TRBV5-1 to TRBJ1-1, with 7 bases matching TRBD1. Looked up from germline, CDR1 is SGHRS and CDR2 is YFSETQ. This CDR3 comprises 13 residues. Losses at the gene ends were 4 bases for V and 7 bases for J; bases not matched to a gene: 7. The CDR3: CASSVGQSGEAFF. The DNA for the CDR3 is TGCGCCAGCAGCGTGGGACAGAGTGGTGAAGCTTTCTTT.

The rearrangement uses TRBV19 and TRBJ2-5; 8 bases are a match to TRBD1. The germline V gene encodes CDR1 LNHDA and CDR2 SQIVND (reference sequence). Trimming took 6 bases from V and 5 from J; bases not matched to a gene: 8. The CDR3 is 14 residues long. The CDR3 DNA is TGTGCCAGTAGCCCATCAGGGGGCCGGGAGACCCAGTACTTC. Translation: CASSPSGGRETQYF.

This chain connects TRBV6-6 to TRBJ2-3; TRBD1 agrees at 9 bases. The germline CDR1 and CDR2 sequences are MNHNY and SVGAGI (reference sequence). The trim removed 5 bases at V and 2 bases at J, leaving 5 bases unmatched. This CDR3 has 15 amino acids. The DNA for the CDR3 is TGTGCCAGCAGTCTTACAGGGGGCCCCACAGATACGCAGTATTTT. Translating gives CASSLTGGPTDTQYF.

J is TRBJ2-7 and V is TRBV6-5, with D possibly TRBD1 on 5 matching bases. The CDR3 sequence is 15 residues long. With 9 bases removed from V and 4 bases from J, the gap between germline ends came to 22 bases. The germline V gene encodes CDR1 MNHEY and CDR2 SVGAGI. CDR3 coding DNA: TGTGCCAGTCACCCAGGGCAGGGAAGCCCATACGAGCAGTACTTC. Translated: CASHPGQGSPYEQYF.

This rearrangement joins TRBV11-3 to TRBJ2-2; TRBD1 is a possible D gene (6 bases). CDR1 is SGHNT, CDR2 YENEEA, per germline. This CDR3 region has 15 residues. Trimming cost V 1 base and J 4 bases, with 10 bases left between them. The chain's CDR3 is CASSLGGRITGELFF. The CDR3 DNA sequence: TGTGCCAGCAGCTTAGGGGGGCGCATCACCGGGGAGCTGTTTTTT. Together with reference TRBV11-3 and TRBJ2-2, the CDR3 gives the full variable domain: EAGVVQSPRYKIIEKKQPVAFWCNPISGHNTLYWYLQNLGQGPELLIRYENEEAVDDSQLPKDRFSAERLKGVDSTLKIQPAELGDSAVYLCASSLGGRITGELFFGEGSRLTVL.

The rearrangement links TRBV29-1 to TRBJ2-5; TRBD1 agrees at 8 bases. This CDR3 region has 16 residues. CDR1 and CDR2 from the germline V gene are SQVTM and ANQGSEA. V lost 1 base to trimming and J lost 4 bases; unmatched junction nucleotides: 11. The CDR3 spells CSVEGRQGAFLETQYF. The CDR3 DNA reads TGCAGCGTTGAAGGGAGGCAGGGGGCGTTTTTAGAGACCCAGTACTTC.